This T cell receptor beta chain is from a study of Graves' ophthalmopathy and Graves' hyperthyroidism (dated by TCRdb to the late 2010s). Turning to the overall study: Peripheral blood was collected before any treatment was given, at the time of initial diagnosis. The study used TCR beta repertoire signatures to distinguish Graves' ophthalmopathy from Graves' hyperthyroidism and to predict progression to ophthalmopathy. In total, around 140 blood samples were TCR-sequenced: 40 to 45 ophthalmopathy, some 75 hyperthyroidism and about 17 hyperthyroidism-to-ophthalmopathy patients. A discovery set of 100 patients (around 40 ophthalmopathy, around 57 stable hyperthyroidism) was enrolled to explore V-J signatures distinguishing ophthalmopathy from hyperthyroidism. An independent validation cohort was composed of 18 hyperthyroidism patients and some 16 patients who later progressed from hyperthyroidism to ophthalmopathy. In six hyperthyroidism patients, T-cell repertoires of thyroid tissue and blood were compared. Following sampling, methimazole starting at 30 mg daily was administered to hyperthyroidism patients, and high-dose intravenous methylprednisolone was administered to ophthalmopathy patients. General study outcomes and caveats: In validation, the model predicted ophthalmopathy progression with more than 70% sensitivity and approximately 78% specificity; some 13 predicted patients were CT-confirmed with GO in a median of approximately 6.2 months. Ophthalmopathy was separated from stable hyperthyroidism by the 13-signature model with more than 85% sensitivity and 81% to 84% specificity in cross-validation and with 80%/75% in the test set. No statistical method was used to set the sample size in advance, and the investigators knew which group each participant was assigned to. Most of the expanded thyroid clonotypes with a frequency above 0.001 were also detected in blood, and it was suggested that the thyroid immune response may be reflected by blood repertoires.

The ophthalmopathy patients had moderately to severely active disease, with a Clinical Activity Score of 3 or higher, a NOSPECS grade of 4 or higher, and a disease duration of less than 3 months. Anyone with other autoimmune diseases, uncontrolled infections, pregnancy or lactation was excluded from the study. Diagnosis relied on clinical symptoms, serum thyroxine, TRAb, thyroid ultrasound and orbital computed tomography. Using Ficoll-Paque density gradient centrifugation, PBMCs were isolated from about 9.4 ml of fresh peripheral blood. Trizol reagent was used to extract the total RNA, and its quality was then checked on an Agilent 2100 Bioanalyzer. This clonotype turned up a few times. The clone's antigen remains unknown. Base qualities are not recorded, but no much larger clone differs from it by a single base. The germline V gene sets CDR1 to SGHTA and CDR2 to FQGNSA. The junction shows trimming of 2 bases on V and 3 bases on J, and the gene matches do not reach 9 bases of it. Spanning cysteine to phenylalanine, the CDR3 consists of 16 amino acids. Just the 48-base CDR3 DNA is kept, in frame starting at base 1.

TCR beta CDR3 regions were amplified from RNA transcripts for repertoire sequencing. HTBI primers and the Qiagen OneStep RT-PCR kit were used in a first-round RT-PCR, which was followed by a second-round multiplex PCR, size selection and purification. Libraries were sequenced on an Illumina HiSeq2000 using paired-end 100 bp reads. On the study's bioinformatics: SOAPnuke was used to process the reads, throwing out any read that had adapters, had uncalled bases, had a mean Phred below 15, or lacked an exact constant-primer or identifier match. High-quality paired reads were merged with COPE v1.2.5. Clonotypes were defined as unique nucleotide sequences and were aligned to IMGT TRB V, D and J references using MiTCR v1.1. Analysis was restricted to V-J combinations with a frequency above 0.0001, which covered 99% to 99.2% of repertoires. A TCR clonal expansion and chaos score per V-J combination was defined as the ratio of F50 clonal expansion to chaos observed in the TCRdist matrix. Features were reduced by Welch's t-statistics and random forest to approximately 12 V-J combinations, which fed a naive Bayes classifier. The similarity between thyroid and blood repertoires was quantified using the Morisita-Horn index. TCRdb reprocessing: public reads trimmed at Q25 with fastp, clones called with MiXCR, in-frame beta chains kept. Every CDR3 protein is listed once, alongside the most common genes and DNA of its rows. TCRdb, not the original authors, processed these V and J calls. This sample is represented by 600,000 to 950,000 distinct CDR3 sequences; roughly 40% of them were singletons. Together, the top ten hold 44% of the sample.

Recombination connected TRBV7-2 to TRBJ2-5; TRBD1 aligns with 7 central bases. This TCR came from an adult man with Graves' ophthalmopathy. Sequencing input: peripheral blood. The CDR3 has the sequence CASSLTQGWRKETQYF. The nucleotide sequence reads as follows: TGTGCCAGCAGCTTAACACAGGGGTGGAGAAAAGAGACCCAGTACTTC.